These T cell receptor beta chains were read from a single sample in a study of blood T cells in healthy people across ages. From the 5' RACE reads, TCRdb called clonotypes with MiXCR, one entry per CDR3 protein. The data show fewer than 800,000 distinct CDR3 sequences, about 32% seen once. Sequencing input: blood. Every receptor here comes from a woman aged 80 or over in good health. Both conserved end residues are part of each CDR3. The D gene is left open where the match is weak. Size is stated for part of the rows, as once, few or many counts, or as a class when the clone is expanded.

TRBJ1-2,few,TRBV25-1,13,-,CASSGLVNYGYTF,TGTGCCAGCTCAGGGCTAGTCAACTATGGCTACACCTTC
TRBJ2-3,-,TRBV7-2,15,-,CASSEEAGVRDTQYF,TGTGCCAGCAGTGAGGAGGCAGGGGTGAGAGATACGCAGTATTTT
TRBJ2-1,-,TRBV9,16,TRBD1,CASSVAGTDTYNEQFF,TGTGCCAGCAGCGTAGCCGGGACAGATACCTACAATGAGCAGTTCTTC
TRBJ2-7,-,TRBV28,14,-,CASSFYGESDEQYF,TGTGCCAGCAGTTTTTATGGAGAAAGCGACGAGCAGTACTTC
TRBJ2-3,many,TRBV9,16,-,CASSATKAGTGYTQYF,TGTGCCAGCAGCGCTACGAAAGCGGGAACAGGGTATACGCAGTATTTT
TRBJ2-5,many,TRBV12-3/TRBV12-4,15,-,CASSFRVPNRVKQYF,TGTGCCAGCAGTTTTCGGGTCCCGAATCGTGTTAAGCAGTACTTC
TRBJ2-3,few,TRBV2,14,-,CASSEALRTGTQYF,TGTGCCAGCAGTGAAGCCCTGAGAACCGGTACGCAGTATTTT
TRBJ2-7,-,TRBV27,14,TRBD1,CASSRTGQIYEQYF,TGTGCCAGCAGCCGGACGGGACAGATCTACGAGCAGTACTTC
TRBJ1-1,-,TRBV7-6,14,-,CASSPRHLNTEAFF,TGTGCCAGCTCACCGCGACACCTGAACACTGAAGCTTTCTTT
TRBJ2-7,-,TRBV12-3/TRBV12-4,16,TRBD2,CASSLGGGALAYEQYF,TGTGCCAGCAGTTTAGGGGGAGGGGCACTGGCCTACGAGCAGTACTTC
TRBJ1-1,few,TRBV5-1,16,-,CASRLTGFPVSTEAFF,TGCGCCAGCAGACTAACAGGGTTCCCAGTATCGACTGAAGCTTTCTTT
TRBJ2-1,many,TRBV5-1,14,-,CASSLAQLGNEQFF,TGCGCCAGCAGCTTGGCACAGTTAGGTAATGAGCAGTTCTTC
TRBJ2-7,-,TRBV30,14,-,CAWSAGGTSYEQYF,TGTGCCTGGAGCGCAGGGGGGACGAGCTACGAGCAGTACTTC
TRBJ2-3,few,TRBV3-1,15,TRBD1,CASSQDGTATDTQYF,TGTGCCAGCAGCCAAGACGGGACAGCCACAGATACGCAGTATTTT
TRBJ2-3,many,TRBV4-3,15,TRBD2,CASSHDGGARDTQYF,TGCGCCAGCAGCCATGACGGGGGGGCCAGAGATACGCAGTATTTT
TRBJ2-4,many,TRBV19,13,-,CASSPPEGGPMYF,TGTGCCAGTAGTCCCCCAGAGGGGGGGCCGATGTACTTC
TRBJ1-5,few,TRBV6-5,14,-,CASSYTGFHQPQHF,TGTGCCAGCAGTTATACAGGATTCCATCAGCCCCAGCATTTT
TRBJ2-3,-,TRBV7-2,15,-,CASSRTPPMTDTQYF,TGTGCCAGCAGCCGAACACCCCCTATGACGGATACGCAGTATTTT
TRBJ2-2,-,TRBV5-1,16,TRBD1,CASSLSRTGGTGERFF,TGCGCCAGCAGCTTGAGCAGGACAGGGGGCACCGGGGAGCGGTTTTTT
TRBJ2-5,-,TRBV7-2,15,-,CASSLGSLVTETQYF,TGTGCCAGCAGCTTAGGATCCCTAGTCACAGAGACCCAGTACTTC
TRBJ2-1,-,TRBV7-3,16,-,CASSLGWGDKYNEQFF,TGTGCCAGCAGCTTAGGGTGGGGGGACAAATACAATGAGCAGTTCTTC
TRBJ1-2,many,TRBV29-1,16,TRBD1,CSVDSGTGGANYGYTF,TGCAGCGTTGACTCTGGGACAGGGGGTGCTAACTATGGCTACACCTTC
TRBJ2-5,many,TRBV7-2,17,-,CASSSPVGDSITETQYF,TGTGCCAGCAGCTCCCCCGTGGGGGACTCAATAACGGAGACCCAGTACTTC
TRBJ2-1,-,TRBV5-1,15,TRBD1,CASSWMKQGSDEQFF,TGCGCCAGCAGCTGGATGAAACAGGGGAGCGATGAGCAGTTCTTC
TRBJ1-4,many,TRBV9,15,TRBD1,CASTSGQVANEKLFF,TGTGCCAGCACCTCCGGACAGGTCGCAAATGAAAAACTGTTTTTT
TRBJ2-1,few,TRBV29-1,14,TRBD2,CSVAGLAGVNEQFF,TGCAGCGTCGCCGGACTAGCGGGAGTCAATGAGCAGTTCTTC
TRBJ2-3,-,TRBV7-9,18,TRBD2,CASSSTSGRWVNTDTQYF,TGTGCCAGCAGTTCTACTAGCGGGAGATGGGTTAACACAGATACGCAGTATTTT
TRBJ2-5,-,TRBV3-1,14,-,CASSQAAGQRGRYF,TGTGCCAGCAGCCAAGCAGCGGGACAGCGGGGGCGGTACTTC
TRBJ1-5,few,TRBV6-1,13,TRBD1,CAALQGAAQPQHF,TGTGCCGCATTACAGGGGGCTGCCCAGCCCCAGCATTTT
TRBJ2-7,many,TRBV5-1,15,TRBD2,CASSLSPSGAYEQYF,TGCGCCAGCAGCTTGTCGCCTAGCGGGGCCTACGAGCAGTACTTC
TRBJ2-6,-,TRBV6-1,14,-,CASGQGGGANVLTF,TGTGCCAGCGGGCAGGGCGGTGGGGCCAACGTCCTGACTTTC